This T cell receptor (beta chain) was captured by sequencing in a study of T cell repertoires in cytomegalovirus infection. The sample holds many counts of this clonotype. Its specificity is unknown. TCRdb recomputed calls from the reads with MiXCR, one row per CDR3 protein. The repertoire holds about 310,000 distinct CDR3 sequences, 20% to 25% seen once, with 13% in the top ten. Notes on the study in general: Ex vivo responses were dominated by HLA-C-restricted CMV-specific TCR beta clonotypes. The cumulative frequency of public TCR beta families distinguished individuals who carried CMV together with the relevant HLA.

The CDR3 runs 15 residues. Germline V gene sequence: CDR1 SGHTA, CDR2 FQGNSA. V trimming: 5 bases; J trimming: 0 bases; junction bases outside the gene matches: 4. The chain recombines TRBV7-2 with TRBJ2-1, with 7 bases identical to TRBD2. The sequence was collected from a human donor in good health (CMV status not recorded). Some clones in this sample may be carry-over from other donors' samples. The sample here was cultured PBMCs, taken from culture after CMV antigen stimulation. This CDR3 is CASSQGRDSYNEQFF. The CDR3 DNA is TGTGCCAGCAGCCAAGGGAGGGACTCCTACAATGAGCAGTTCTTC.